The 22 T cell receptor beta chains below come from one sample, sequenced in a study of cytomegalovirus exposure and HLA in healthy donors. Vbeta (60) and Jbeta (13) primers were used in the PCR. The assay was immunoSEQ multiplex PCR, and TCRdb's table has in-frame clones only and misses some. Recorded for this sample: tens of thousands of clones. Sequences were obtained from PBMCs. The receptors stem from a man in his thirties or forties in good health and CMV-seropositive.

The chain carries TRBV5-1 and TRBJ1-1; no reliable D call. In germline, CDR1 is SGHRS, CDR2 YFSETQ. The CDR3 has 11 amino acids. The germline V and J ends were trimmed by 7 bases and 8 bases, with 12 bases remaining between them. The CDR3 DNA sequence: TGCGCCAGCTTGAGACTCCTGGAAGCTTTCTTT. The encoded protein is CASLRLLEAFF.

As regards this clone: One end of the junction does not line up with germline, which may come from a read error. The chain links TRBV19 to TRBJ2-1, with 7 bases aligning to TRBD1. This CDR3 contains 16 residues. Germline V gene sequence: CDR1 LNHDA, CDR2 SQIVND (reference sequence). CDR3 amino acids: CASSILAGGSFNEQFF. The CDR3 bases are TGTGCCAGTAGTATCTTGGCAGGGGGTTCCTTCAATGAGCAGTTCTTC.

The chain uses TRBV18 and TRBJ2-1; the match to TRBD2 covers 12 bases. Germline V lookup: CDR1 KGHSH, CDR2 LQKENI. The V gene end was trimmed by 6 bases and the J gene end by 2 bases; junction bases not matched to a gene: 5. This CDR3 is built from 16 residues. The CDR3 DNA sequence: TGTGCCAGCTCGCGGACTAGCGGGGACACCTACAATGAGCAGTTCTTC. Amino acid sequence: CASSRTSGDTYNEQFF.

The CDR3 here is CASSLVQTGELFF. In nucleotides, the CDR3 is TGCGCCAGCAGCTTGGTCCAGACCGGGGAGCTGTTTTTT. The rearrangement links TRBV5-1 to TRBJ2-2, with D hard to call. The CDR3 extends over 13 amino acids. With 0 bases removed from V and 5 bases from J, the gap between germline ends came to 5 bases. Germline CDR1 reads SGHRS; CDR2 reads YFSETQ.

Notes on this clone: At one end the junction does not follow the germline gene, possibly because of a read error. The chain carries TRBV5-1 and TRBJ2-3; D may be TRBD2 (5 bases). From germline, CDR1 is SGHRS and CDR2 YFSETQ. The CDR3 loop spans 14 amino acids. The CDR3 region has the DNA TGCGCCAGCAGCTTGGAGGCGGGCACAGATAAGCAGTATTTT. Residues: CASSLEAGTDKQYF.

The chain employs TRBV6-1 and TRBJ2-7; maybe TRBD1 (6 bases). Germline values: CDR1 MNHNS, CDR2 SASEGT. The CDR3 has 15 amino acids. The V gene lost 2 bases and the J gene lost 2 bases, with 13 bases spanning the gap. The CDR3 loop reads CASSESGTGTYEQYF. The CDR3 DNA follows: TGTGCCAGCAGTGAAAGCGGAACAGGGACCTACGAGCAGTACTTC.

This chain joins TRBV27 and TRBJ2-3; no clear D. The CDR3 length is 15 residues. V lost 5 bases and J lost 5, with 17 bases in between. Germline CDR1 reads MNHEY; CDR2 reads SMNVEV (reference sequence). The CDR3 reads CASSPFLGLRDTQYF. The CDR3 DNA is TGTGCCAGCAGTCCCTTCCTTGGTTTGAGAGATACGCAGTATTTT.

V is TRBV4-2 and J is TRBJ1-1; D is unresolved. The CDR3 extends over 14 amino acids. Germline assignment: CDR1 LGHNA and CDR2 YNFKEQ. V was pared by 0 bases and J by 5 bases, with 10 bases between. The CDR3 DNA is TGTGCCAGCAGCCAAGACTCTGCGGGAACTGAAGCTTTCTTT. This translates into CASSQDSAGTEAFF.

This rearrangement joins TRBV19 to TRBJ1-5, with D possibly TRBD1 on 5 matching bases. V lost 2 bases and J 0 bases, leaving 8 bases between the germline ends. This CDR3 is built from 15 residues. Germline CDR1 and CDR2: LNHDA and SQIVND (reference sequence). The chain's CDR3 is CASSISRASNQPQHF. The CDR3 region has the DNA TGTGCCAGTAGTATATCCAGGGCTAGCAATCAGCCCCAGCATTTT.

This chain links TRBV30 with TRBJ1-5, with 11 bases matching TRBD1. The CDR3 is 14 amino acids. The V gene end was trimmed by 4 bases and the J gene end by 7 bases; junction bases not matched to a gene: 6. Germline V lookup: CDR1 GTSNPN, CDR2 SVGIG (reference sequence). In nucleotides, the CDR3 is TGTGCCTGGACTAGGACAGGGGGCGGGCAGCCCCAGCATTTT. This translates into CAWTRTGGGQPQHF.

The chain joins TRBV2 to TRBJ2-5, with 8 bases identical to TRBD1. The CDR3 is made up of 15 amino acids. Looked up from germline, CDR1 is SNHLY and CDR2 is FYNNEI. Germline trimming cut 6 bases from V and 2 bases from J; bases unmatched to any gene: 8. The CDR3 here is CASSLFGQGQETQYF. CDR3 DNA sequence: TGTGCCAGCAGCCTTTTCGGACAGGGTCAAGAGACCCAGTACTTC.

The chain has TRBV11-1 and TRBJ2-1, with 7 bases identical to TRBD2. There are 12 residues in the CDR3. With 5 bases clipped from V and 10 bases from J, the junction kept 5 bases outside the gene matches. Germline CDR1 and CDR2: SGHAT and FQDESV (reference sequence). The CDR3 here is CASSQYSGEQFF. The CDR3 bases are TGTGCCAGCAGCCAGTATAGCGGGGAGCAGTTCTTC.

This sequence joins TRBV11-3 and TRBJ2-5; a weak D match, TRBD1 (5 bases). Germline CDR1 reads SGHNT; CDR2 reads YENEEA. The CDR3 runs to 16 residues. Trimming removed 5 bases from V and 1 base from J, with 17 bases in between. CDR3 amino acids: CASSDVSAGIQETQYF. Written as DNA, the CDR3 is TGTGCCAGCAGCGACGTCTCGGCAGGGATCCAAGAGACCCAGTACTTC. The variable domain in full, completed from reference TRBV11-3 and TRBJ2-5, reads EAGVVQSPRYKIIEKKQPVAFWCNPISGHNTLYWYLQNLGQGPELLIRYENEEAVDDSQLPKDRFSAERLKGVDSTLKIQPAELGDSAVYLCASSDVSAGIQETQYFGPGTRLLVL.

J is TRBJ2-7 and V is TRBV5-5; a weak D match, TRBD1 (6 bases). CDR1 is SGHKS and CDR2 is YYEKEE in the germline V gene (reference sequence). The V end lost 2 bases, the J end lost 6 bases, and 12 bases lay between the germline ends. CDR3 length: 13 residues. The CDR3 nucleotides are TGTGCCAGCAGCTTTAGACAGGCCACCGAGCAGTACTTC. It encodes CASSFRQATEQYF.

This clone is classed as medium-sized by frequency. V gene TRBV27 combines with J gene TRBJ2-7; possibly TRBD1 for D (5 bases). The CDR3 has 14 residues. Germline V gene sequence: CDR1 MNHEY, CDR2 SMNVEV (reference sequence). The V end was cut by 6 bases, the J end by 6 bases, with 18 bases between. CDR3 nucleotides: TGTGCCAGCAGGGCCCCCCGAGGCAGGGTCGAGCAGTACTTC. Translated: CASRAPRGRVEQYF.

The chain carries TRBV6-5 and TRBJ2-1, with 7 bases fitting TRBD1. Germline-derived CDR1 and CDR2 are MNHEY and SVGAGI. The CDR3 consists of 16 residues. The junction had 16 bases not matched to a gene; V was cut back by 4 bases and J by 10 bases. This CDR3 is CASSLYRDSGLGEQFF. In DNA form, the CDR3 reads TGTGCCAGCAGTTTGTACCGGGACAGCGGACTTGGAGAGCAGTTCTTC.

The chain is built from TRBV18 and TRBJ1-5; no definite D call. Trimming pared 1 base from V and 4 bases from J, leaving 17 bases between. Germline CDR1 reads KGHSH; CDR2 reads LQKENI. The CDR3 contains 17 residues. The CDR3 bases are TGTGCCAGCTCACCACGCCAACAGAGCCTCGAAAATCAGCCCCAGCATTTT. The encoded protein is CASSPRQQSLENQPQHF.

To note about this clone: One junction end does not reproduce the germline sequence, and a read error may be involved. This chain connects TRBV7-7 to TRBJ2-3; 9 bases fit TRBD2. Germline-derived CDR1 and CDR2 are SSHAT and FNYEAQ (reference sequence). There are 19 residues in the CDR3. The CDR3, as DNA: TGTGCTAGCAGCTTAGGTGGTAGCGGGAGTCCCCTCCGCACAGATACGCAGTATTTT. It translates to CASSLGGSGSPLRTDTQYF.

The CDR3 nucleotides are TGTGCCAGCAGGGGTCACCGGGACAGCGTGCTTGACTACACCTTC. Protein sequence: CASRGHRDSVLDYTF. This chain connects TRBV2 to TRBJ1-2; 7 nucleotides agree with TRBD1. Per the germline V gene, CDR1 is SNHLY and CDR2 is FYNNEI. The V segment lost 6 bases and the J segment 10 bases; nucleotides outside the gene matches: 17. This CDR3 region has 15 residues.

V gene TRBV4-1 combines with J gene TRBJ2-7, with 10 bases aligning to TRBD2. The junction had 5 bases not matched to a gene; V was cut back by 4 bases and J by 2 bases. The CDR3 consists of 15 residues. CDR1 is MGHRA, CDR2 YSYEKL, per germline. The CDR3 loop is CASSPFSGGAYEQYF. Written as DNA, the CDR3 is TGCGCCAGCAGCCCCTTCAGCGGGGGGGCCTACGAGCAGTACTTC.

V usage is TRBV6-5 and J usage is TRBJ2-7, with 7 bases fitting TRBD1. This CDR3 contains 15 residues. Germline-derived CDR1 and CDR2 are MNHEY and SVGAGI. J gave up 7 bases and V 0 bases, and 9 bases lay outside the gene matches. The CDR3 DNA follows: TGTGCCAGCAGTTACTCGACAGGGCCTGCGGGTGAGCAGTACTTC. The encoded protein is CASSYSTGPAGEQYF.

V and J are TRBV27 and TRBJ1-1, with D hard to call. CDR3 length: 12 residues. Germline V gene lookup returns CDR1 MNHEY and CDR2 SMNVEV (reference sequence). Trimming cost V 0 bases and J 4 bases, with 3 bases left between them. The DNA of the CDR3 is TGTGCCAGCAGTTTATCCCTCACTGAAGCTTTCTTT. The encoded protein is CASSLSLTEAFF.